A single sample gave rise to the 2 T cell receptor beta chains below, sequenced in a study of blood T cell repertoires in COVID-19. Sequenced by immunoSEQ multiplex PCR; TCRdb stores in-frame clones only, minus some. The table lists roughly 200,000 clones, 65% to 90% of them singletons, with 4% to 6.5% in the top ten. Input material: PBMCs or T cells enriched from blood (not recorded which). These receptors were collected from an older woman with acute COVID-19.

This CDR3 is CASSYSFAARTGELFF. The DNA of the CDR3 is TGTGCCAGCAGTTACTCGTTCGCGGCTCGCACCGGGGAGCTGTTTTTT. The J gene is TRBJ2-2, the V gene TRBV6-5; D unclear. This CDR3 is 16 amino acids long. V was pared by 0 bases and J by 4 bases, with 12 bases between. Germline V gives CDR1 MNHEY, CDR2 SVGAGI.

V is TRBV4-3 and J is TRBJ2-1; 7 positions agree with TRBD1. The germline gives CDR1 LGHNA, CDR2 YSLEER. With 1 base clipped from V and 4 bases from J, the junction kept 4 bases outside the gene matches. The CDR3 loop spans 15 amino acids. CDR3: CASSQGQGRYNEQFF. The CDR3 nucleotides are TGCGCCAGCAGCCAAGGACAGGGAAGGTACAATGAGCAGTTCTTC.